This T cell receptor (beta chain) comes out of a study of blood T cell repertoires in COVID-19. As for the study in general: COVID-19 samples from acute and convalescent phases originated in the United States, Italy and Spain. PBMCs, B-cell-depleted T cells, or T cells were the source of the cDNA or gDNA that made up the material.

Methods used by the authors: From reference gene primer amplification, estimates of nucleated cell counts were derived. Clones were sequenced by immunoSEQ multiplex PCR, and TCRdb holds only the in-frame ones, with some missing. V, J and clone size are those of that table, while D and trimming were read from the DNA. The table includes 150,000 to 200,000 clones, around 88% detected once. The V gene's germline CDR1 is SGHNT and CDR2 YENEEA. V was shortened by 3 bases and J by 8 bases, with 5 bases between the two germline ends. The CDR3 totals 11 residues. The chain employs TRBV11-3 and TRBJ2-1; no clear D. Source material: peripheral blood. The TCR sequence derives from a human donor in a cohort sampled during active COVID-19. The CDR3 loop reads CASSFFDEQFF. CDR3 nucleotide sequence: TGTGCCAGCAGCTTTTTCGATGAGCAGTTCTTC.